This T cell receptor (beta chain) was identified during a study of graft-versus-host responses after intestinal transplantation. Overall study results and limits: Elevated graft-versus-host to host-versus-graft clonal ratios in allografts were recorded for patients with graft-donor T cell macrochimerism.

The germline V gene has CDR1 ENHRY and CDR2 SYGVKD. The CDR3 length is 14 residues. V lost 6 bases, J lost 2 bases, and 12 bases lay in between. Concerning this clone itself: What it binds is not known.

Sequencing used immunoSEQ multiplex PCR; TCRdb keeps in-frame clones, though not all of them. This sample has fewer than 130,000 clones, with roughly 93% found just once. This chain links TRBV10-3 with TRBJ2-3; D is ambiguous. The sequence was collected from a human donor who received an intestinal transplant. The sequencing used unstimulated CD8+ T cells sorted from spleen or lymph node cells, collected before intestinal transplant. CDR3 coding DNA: TGTGCCATCAGGAAAGTCGGAAACACAGATACGCAGTATTTT. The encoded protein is CAIRKVGNTDTQYF.